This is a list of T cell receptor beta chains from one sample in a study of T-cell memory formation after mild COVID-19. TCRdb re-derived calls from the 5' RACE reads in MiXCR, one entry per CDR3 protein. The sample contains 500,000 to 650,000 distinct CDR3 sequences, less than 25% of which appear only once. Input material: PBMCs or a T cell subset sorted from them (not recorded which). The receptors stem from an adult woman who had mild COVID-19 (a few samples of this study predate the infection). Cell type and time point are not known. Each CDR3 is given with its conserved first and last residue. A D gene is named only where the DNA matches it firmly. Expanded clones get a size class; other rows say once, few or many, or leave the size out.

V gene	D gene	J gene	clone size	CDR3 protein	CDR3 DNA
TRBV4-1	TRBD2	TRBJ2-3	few	CASSRLAGDKGTQYF	TGCGCCAGCAGCCGACTAGCGGGGGACAAGGGAACGCAGTATTTT
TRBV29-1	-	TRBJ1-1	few	CSVRASDTEAFF	TGCAGCGTTCGGGCTTCGGACACTGAAGCTTTCTTT
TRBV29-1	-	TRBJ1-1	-	CSVEEQDLEAFF	TGCAGCGTTGAAGAGCAGGACCTTGAAGCTTTCTTT
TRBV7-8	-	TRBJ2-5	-	CASSLPRTAQETQYF	TGTGCCAGCAGCTTACCTAGGACAGCCCAAGAGACCCAGTACTTC
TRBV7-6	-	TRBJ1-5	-	CASSLGAGSNQPQHF	TGTGCCAGCAGCCTGGGGGCAGGGTCGAATCAGCCCCAGCATTTT
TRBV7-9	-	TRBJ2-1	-	CASSPSWGGDYNEQFF	TGTGCCAGCAGCCCTAGTTGGGGAGGAGACTACAATGAGCAGTTCTTC
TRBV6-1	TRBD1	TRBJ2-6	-	CASRGQGAGANVLTF	TGTGCCAGCAGGGGACAGGGGGCTGGGGCCAACGTCCTGACTTTC
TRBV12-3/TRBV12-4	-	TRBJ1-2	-	CASSPRGAEGYTF	TGTGCCAGCAGCCCCAGGGGCGCGGAGGGCTACACCTTC
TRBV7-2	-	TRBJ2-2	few	CASSLEGSTGELFF	TGTGCCAGCAGCTTAGAAGGGAGCACCGGGGAGCTGTTTTTT
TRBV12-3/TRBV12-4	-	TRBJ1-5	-	CASSVGVIGQPQHF	TGTGCCAGCAGTGTAGGGGTTATCGGGCAGCCCCAGCATTTT
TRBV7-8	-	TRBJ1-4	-	CASSLTETTNEKLFF	TGTGCCAGCAGCTTAACTGAGACAACTAATGAAAAACTGTTTTTT